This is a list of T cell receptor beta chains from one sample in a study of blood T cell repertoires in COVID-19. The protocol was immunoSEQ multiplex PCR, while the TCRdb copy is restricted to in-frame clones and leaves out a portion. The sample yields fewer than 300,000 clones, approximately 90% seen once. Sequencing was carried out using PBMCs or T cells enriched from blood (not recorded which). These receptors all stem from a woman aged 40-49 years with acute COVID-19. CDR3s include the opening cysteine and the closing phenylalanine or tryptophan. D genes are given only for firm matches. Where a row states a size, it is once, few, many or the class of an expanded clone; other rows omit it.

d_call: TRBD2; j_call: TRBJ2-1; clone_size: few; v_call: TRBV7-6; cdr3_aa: CASSNLAGAYNEQFF; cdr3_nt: TGTGCCAGCAGCAATCTAGCGGGGGCCTACAATGAGCAGTTCTTC
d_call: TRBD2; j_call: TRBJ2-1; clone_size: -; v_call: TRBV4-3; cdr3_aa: CASSQRLAASYNEQFF; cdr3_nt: TGCGCCAGCAGCCAAAGACTAGCAGCTTCCTACAATGAGCAGTTCTTC
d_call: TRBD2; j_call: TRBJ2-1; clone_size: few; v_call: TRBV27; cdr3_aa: CASSSLSGSFDNEQFF; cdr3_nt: TGTGCCAGCAGTTCCCTGAGCGGGAGTTTCGACAATGAGCAGTTCTTC
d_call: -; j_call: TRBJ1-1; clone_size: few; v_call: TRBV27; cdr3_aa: CASASGGLNTEAFF; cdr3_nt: TGTGCCAGCGCCTCGGGGGGTTTAAACACTGAAGCTTTCTTT
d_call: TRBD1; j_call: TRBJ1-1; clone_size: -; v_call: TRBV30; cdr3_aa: CAWSPDRVLAFF; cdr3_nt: TGTGCCTGGAGCCCCGACAGGGTATTAGCTTTCTTT
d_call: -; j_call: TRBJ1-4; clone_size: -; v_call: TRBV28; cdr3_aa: CASSSSDREEKLFF; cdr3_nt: TGTGCCAGCAGTTCATCGGACCGGGAGGAAAAACTGTTTTTT
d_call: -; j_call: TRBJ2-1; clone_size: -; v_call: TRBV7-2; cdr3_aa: CASSLIAANSYNEQFF; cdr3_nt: TGTGCCAGCAGCTTAATAGCGGCCAACTCCTACAATGAGCAGTTCTTC
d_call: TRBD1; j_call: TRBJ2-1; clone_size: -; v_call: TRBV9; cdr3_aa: CASSSGGQDNEQFF; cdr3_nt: TGTGCCAGCAGCTCAGGGGGACAGGACAATGAGCAGTTCTTC
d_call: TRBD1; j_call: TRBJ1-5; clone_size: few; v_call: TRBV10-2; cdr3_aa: CASSERRVGQGGMGNQPQHF; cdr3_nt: TGCGCCAGCAGTGAAAGAAGGGTAGGACAGGGAGGTATGGGCAATCAGCCCCAGCATTTT
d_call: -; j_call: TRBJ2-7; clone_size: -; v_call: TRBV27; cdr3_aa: CASSLGSPRIYEQYF; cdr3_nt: TGTGCCAGCAGTTTAGGCAGCCCTAGAATTTACGAGCAGTACTTC
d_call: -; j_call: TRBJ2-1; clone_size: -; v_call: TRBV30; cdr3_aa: CAWSWRIEQFF; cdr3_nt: TGTGCCTGGAGTTGGAGGATTGAGCAGTTCTTC
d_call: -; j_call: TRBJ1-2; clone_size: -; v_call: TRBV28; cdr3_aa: CASSRRTYGYTF; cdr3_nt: TGTGCCAGCAGTCGCCGCACTTATGGCTACACCTTC
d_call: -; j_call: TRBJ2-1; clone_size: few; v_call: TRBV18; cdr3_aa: CASSPSYYNEQFF; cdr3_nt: TGTGCCAGCTCACCATCCTACTACAATGAGCAGTTCTTC
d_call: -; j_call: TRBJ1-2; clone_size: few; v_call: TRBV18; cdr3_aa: CASSPNARGGDHGYTF; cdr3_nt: TGTGCCAGCTCACCGAACGCCCGAGGAGGGGACCATGGCTACACCTTC
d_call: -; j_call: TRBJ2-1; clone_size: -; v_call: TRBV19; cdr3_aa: CASSIAGEGNEQFF; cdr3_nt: TGTGCCAGTAGTATAGCGGGAGAGGGGAATGAGCAGTTCTTC
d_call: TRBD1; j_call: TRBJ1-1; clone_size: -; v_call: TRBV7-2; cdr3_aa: CASLSTGLRMNTEAFF; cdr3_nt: TGTGCCAGCCTATCGACAGGGCTAAGGATGAACACTGAAGCTTTCTTT
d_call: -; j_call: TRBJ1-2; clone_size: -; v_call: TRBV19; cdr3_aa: CASSSGPYGYTF; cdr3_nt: TGTGCCAGTAGTTCGGGTCCTTATGGCTACACCTTC
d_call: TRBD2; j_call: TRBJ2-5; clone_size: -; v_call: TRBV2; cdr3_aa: CASAEITGGGETQYF; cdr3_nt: TGTGCCAGCGCGGAGATAACGGGAGGTGGAGAGACCCAGTACTTC
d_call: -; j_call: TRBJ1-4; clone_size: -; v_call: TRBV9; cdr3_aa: CASSGIQGRAEKLFF; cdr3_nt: TGTGCCAGCAGCGGAATTCAGGGTCGGGCTGAAAAACTGTTTTTT
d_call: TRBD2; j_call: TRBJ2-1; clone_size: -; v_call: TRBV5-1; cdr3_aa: CASSVSGSNNEQFF; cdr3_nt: TGCGCCAGCAGCGTTAGCGGGAGCAACAATGAGCAGTTCTTC
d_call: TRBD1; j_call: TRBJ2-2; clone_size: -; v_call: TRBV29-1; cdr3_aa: CSSTGGGELFF; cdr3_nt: TGCAGCTCAACAGGGGGCGGGGAGCTGTTTTTT
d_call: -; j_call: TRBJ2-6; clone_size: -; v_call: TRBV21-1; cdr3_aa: CASSSLWGAGANVLTF; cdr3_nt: -
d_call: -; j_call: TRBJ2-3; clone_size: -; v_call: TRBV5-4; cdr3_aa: CASSLSGEFMGTQYF; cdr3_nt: TGTGCCAGCAGCTTGTCCGGGGAGTTTATGGGTACGCAGTATTTT
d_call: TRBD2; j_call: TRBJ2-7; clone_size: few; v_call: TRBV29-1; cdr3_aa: CSALLAGVLFEQYF; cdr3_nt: TGCAGCGCCCTACTAGCGGGAGTGCTTTTCGAGCAGTACTTC